The 10 T cell receptor beta chains given below trace back to one sample, sequenced in a study of metastatic and nonmetastatic thyroid tumors. Thyroid surgery was preceded by no treatment in any patient. TCRdb ran MiXCR on the PCR reads. This sample has roughly 13,000 clones, with less than 25% found just once. The sequencing input was blood. The origin of the receptors is a female donor with papillary thyroid cancer or a benign thyroid nodule (not recorded which). Some clones in this sample may be carry-over from other donors' samples.

For this clone: One end of the junction does not line up with germline, which may come from a read error. The CDR3 DNA is TGTTCCAGCAGCTTAGTTGGGCCCCCGGATGAGCAGTTCTTC. Translated: CSSSLVGPPDEQFF. The rearrangement links TRBV7-3 to TRBJ2-1; unclear D gene. This CDR3 has 14 amino acids. Germline V gene sequence: CDR1 SGHTA, CDR2 FQGTGA. Full variable domain (rest looked up from reference TRBV7-3 and TRBJ2-1): GAGVSQTPSNKVTEKGKYVELRCDPISGHTALYWYRQSLGQGPEFLIYFQGTGAADDSGLPNDRFFAVRPEGSVSTLKIQRTERGDSAVYLCSSSLVGPPDEQFFGPGTRLTVL.

As to this clone: Since a much larger clone is just one base distant, this may be a read error. The chain combines TRBV6-5 with TRBJ2-2; D ambiguous. There are 14 residues in the CDR3. Germline-derived CDR1 and CDR2 are MNHEY and SVGAGI. The CDR3 bases are TGCGCCAGCAGTTACAAACAAAACACCGGGGAGCTGTTTTTT. Protein: CASSYKQNTGELFF.

This clone appeared many times. J is TRBJ2-3 and V is TRBV5-1; D tentatively reads TRBD1 or TRBD2 (6 bases each). The V end lost 3 bases, the J end lost 10 bases, and 9 bases lay between the germline ends. CDR1 and CDR2 (germline): SGHRS, YFSETQ. This CDR3 spans 11 amino acids. The CDR3 DNA reads as TGCGCCAGCAGCTCGGGGGCTGCGCAGTATTTT. It is translated as CASSSGAAQYF.

This clone was seen a handful of times. V usage is TRBV12-3 or TRBV12-4 and J usage is TRBJ2-1; no reliable D call. The CDR3 has 15 residues. Trimming cost V 6 bases and J 9 bases, with 21 bases left between them. The CDR3 DNA reads TGTGCCAGCAGACGGAACAGATGGCCCCGGAGTGAGCAGTTCTTC. Its protein is CASRRNRWPRSEQFF.

Points on this clone: The junction departs from germline at one end; a sequencing error may be responsible. The chain couples TRBV7-8 to TRBJ1-2; 9 bases map to TRBD1. Germline values: CDR1 SGHVS, CDR2 FQNEAQ. The CDR3 covers 16 residues. The CDR3 reads CASSSKYGTGSYGCTF. In DNA form, the CDR3 reads TGTGCCAGCAGCTCAAAGTACGGGACAGGGTCCTATGGCTGCACCTTC.

This clone is labeled medium-sized. The chain couples TRBV6-5 to TRBJ1-1; maybe TRBD1 (6 bases). There are 16 residues in the CDR3. CDR1 is MNHEY, CDR2 SVGAGI, per germline. Between the trimmed V and J ends, which lost 0 bases and 1 base, there was a span of 12 bases. This CDR3 is CASSYSWGRGNTEAFF. The CDR3 bases are TGTGCCAGCAGTTACTCGTGGGGCAGGGGGAACACTGAAGCTTTCTTT.

This clone was counted at least ten times. This sample includes further DNA sequences coding for the same CDR3. This chain connects TRBV5-1 to TRBJ2-2; 9 nucleotides align to TRBD2. Germline V lookup: CDR1 SGHRS, CDR2 YFSETQ. The CDR3 extends over 16 amino acids. V shed 2 bases, J shed 8 bases, and the junction held 10 bases outside the gene matches. The CDR3 DNA follows: TGCGCCAGCAGCTTAGGACTAGCGCCCCAATCGGGGGAGCTGTTTTTT. Translating gives CASSLGLAPQSGELFF.

This clone is termed medium-sized. V is TRBV24-1 and J is TRBJ1-2; a weak D match, TRBD1 (6 bases). The germline V gene encodes CDR1 KGHDR and CDR2 SFDVKD. V was clipped by 3 bases and J by 7 bases, with 8 bases between them. The CDR3 totals 12 residues. This chain's CDR3 is CATSDLGGGYTF. The CDR3 nucleotides are TGTGCCACCAGTGATCTAGGGGGTGGCTACACCTTC.

This clone ranks as medium-sized. The chain employs TRBV27 and TRBJ2-3; 8 nucleotides align to TRBD2. After removal of 8 bases from V and 3 bases from J, the junction contained 16 bases not matched to a gene. This CDR3 has 17 amino acids. Germline CDR1 reads MNHEY; CDR2 reads SMNVEV (reference sequence). In nucleotides, the CDR3 is TGTGCCAGCGCCGGCAGAAGAACGGGGGGGAGGACAGATACGCAGTATTTT. Its protein product is CASAGRRTGGRTDTQYF.

V gene TRBV11-1 combines with J gene TRBJ2-3; 7 nucleotides match TRBD1. V lost 5 bases to trimming and J lost 2 bases; unmatched junction nucleotides: 7. Germline V gene lookup returns CDR1 SGHAT and CDR2 FQDESV (reference sequence). The CDR3 is 15 residues long. CDR3 in amino acids: CASSRTGVHTDTQYF. The CDR3 region has the DNA TGTGCCAGCAGCAGAACAGGGGTCCACACAGATACGCAGTATTTT.